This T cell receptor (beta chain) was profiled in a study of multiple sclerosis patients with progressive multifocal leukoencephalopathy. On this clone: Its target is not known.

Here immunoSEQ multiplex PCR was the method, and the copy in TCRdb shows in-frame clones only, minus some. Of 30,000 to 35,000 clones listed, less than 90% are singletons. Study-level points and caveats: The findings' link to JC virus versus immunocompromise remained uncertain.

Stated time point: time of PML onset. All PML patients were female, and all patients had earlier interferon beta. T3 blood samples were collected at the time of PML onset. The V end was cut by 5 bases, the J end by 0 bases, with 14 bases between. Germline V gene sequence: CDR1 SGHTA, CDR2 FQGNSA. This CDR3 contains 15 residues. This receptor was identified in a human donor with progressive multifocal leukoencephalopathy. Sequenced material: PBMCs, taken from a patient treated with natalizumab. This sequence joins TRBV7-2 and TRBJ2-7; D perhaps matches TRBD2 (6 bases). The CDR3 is CASSPQRVSSYEQYF. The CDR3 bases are TGTGCCAGCAGCCCCCAGCGGGTTAGCTCCTACGAGCAGTACTTC.